Listed here are 28 T cell receptor beta chains from one sample, sequenced in a study of T cells in Graves' hyperthyroidism and ophthalmopathy. Amplification of TCR beta CDR3 regions was performed using RNA transcripts as template. Initially, a first-round RT-PCR of the TCR CDR3 employed the HTBI primer set. TCRdb fed the multiplex PCR reads into MiXCR, producing one record per CDR3 protein. The sample contains about 520,000 distinct CDR3 sequences, 20% to 25% of which appear only once. Sample: blood. These receptors were obtained from a young man with Graves' hyperthyroidism.

V usage is TRBV28 and J usage is TRBJ1-1, with D perhaps matching TRBD1 (5 bases). Germline V CDR1 and CDR2: MDHEN, SYDVKM. The germline V and J ends were trimmed by 4 bases and 4 bases, with 13 bases remaining between them. The CDR3 spans 14 residues. CDR3 residues: CASSWSGQGTEAFF. The CDR3 DNA is TGTGCCAGCAGTTGGTCAGGGCAGGGCACTGAAGCTTTCTTT.

In its sample, this clonotype was seen a few times. Being one base from a much bigger clone, this may be a read error. The gene calls are TRBV7-8 and TRBJ2-5; D is possibly TRBD1 (8 bases). Germline CDR1 SGHVS, CDR2 FQNEAQ. The CDR3 runs 15 residues. As DNA, the CDR3 is TGTGCCAGCAGCTTAGACGGACAGGGAGGGGAGACCAAGTACTTC. This codes for CASSLDGQGGETKYF.

In its sample, this clonotype was seen many times. This sequence joins TRBV29-1 and TRBJ1-2; 9 positions match TRBD1. V was clipped by 1 base and J by 3 bases; unmatched bases: 6. The CDR3 contains 15 residues. Germline CDR1 and CDR2: SQVTM and ANQGSEA. CDR3 region: CSVEAWGQGDYGYTF. In DNA form, the CDR3 reads TGCAGCGTTGAAGCCTGGGGACAGGGCGACTATGGCTACACCTTC.

This clonotype was seen ten or more times. The gene calls are TRBV6-6 and TRBJ1-1; 9 nucleotides agree with TRBD1. J lost 0 bases, V lost 4 bases, and 9 bases had no gene match. Germline V gene lookup returns CDR1 MNHNY and CDR2 SVGAGI (reference sequence). This CDR3 contains 17 residues. The CDR3 spells CASSLSGQGSMNTEAFF. The CDR3 nucleotides are TGTGCCAGCAGTTTGTCCGGACAGGGGAGCATGAACACTGAAGCTTTCTTT.

This clonotype was seen ten or more times. At one end, the junction sequence differs from germline, possibly due to a read error. The genes are TRBV20-1 and TRBJ1-1; D is unclear. There are 14 residues in the CDR3. Germline V gives CDR1 DFQATT, CDR2 SNEGSKA (reference sequence). Written as DNA, the CDR3 is TGCAGTGCTAGAGATCGCCGGGTCAACACTAAAGCTTTCTTT. It encodes CSARDRRVNTKAFF.

As to this clonotype: A much larger clone sits a single nucleotide away, making a read error possible. CDR3 bases: TGTGCCAGCAGCTCACGACAGACCTTTCTTGGGGAAGCTTTCTTT. It encodes CASSSRQTFLGEAFF. The rearrangement links TRBV6-1 to TRBJ1-1, with a weak D call TRBD1 (5 bases). Trimming took off 6 bases at V and 8 bases at J, with 22 bases between the two ends. CDR1 is MNHNS and CDR2 is SASEGT in the germline V gene. CDR3 size: 15 residues.

This clonotype was observed at least ten times. The chain uses TRBV20-1 and TRBJ1-2; D unclear. Trimming cost V 0 bases and J 7 bases, with 12 bases left between them. The CDR3 runs to 13 residues. CDR1 and CDR2 from the germline V gene are DFQATT and SNEGSKA (reference sequence). The CDR3 loop is CSARETSPPGYTF. CDR3 coding DNA: TGCAGTGCTAGAGAGACGTCGCCCCCTGGCTACACCTTC.

This clonotype was detected many times. The chain joins TRBV6-1 to TRBJ1-3; D is uncertain. The length of the CDR3 is 16 residues. The ends were cut back, 0 bases at V and 2 bases at J, with 11 bases in the middle. Germline CDR1 MNHNS, CDR2 SASEGT. As DNA, the CDR3 is TGTGCCAGCAGTGAAGCATACCCAGAGGCTGGAAACACCATATATTTT. Encoded protein: CASSEAYPEAGNTIYF.

The chain employs TRBV6-1 and TRBJ1-2; 8 bases are shared with TRBD1. Losses at the gene ends were 4 bases for V and 8 bases for J; bases not matched to a gene: 3. This CDR3 spans 12 amino acids. CDR1 and CDR2 from the germline V gene are MNHNS and SASEGT. The CDR3 bases are TGTGCCAGCAGTGGGCGGGACAGGGGCTACACCTTC. It translates to CASSGRDRGYTF.

V usage is TRBV13 and J usage is TRBJ2-7; TRBD1 aligns across 7 bases. This CDR3 is built from 14 residues. In germline, CDR1 is PRHDT, CDR2 FYEKMQ (reference sequence). Losses at the gene ends were 5 bases for V and 2 bases for J; bases not matched to a gene: 6. This CDR3 is CASSTRDSPYEQYF. The CDR3 nucleotides read TGTGCCAGCAGCACCCGGGACAGTCCCTACGAGCAGTACTTC.

This clonotype has a handful of counts. The V call is TRBV12-3 or TRBV12-4, the J call TRBJ1-1; 8 nucleotides line up with TRBD1. CDR3 size: 15 residues. Trimming removed 3 bases from V and 3 bases from J; junction bases left unmatched: 6. DNA of the CDR3: TGTGCCAGCAGTTTGCCGGCAGGGGGCTACACTGAAGCTTTCTTT. Amino acids: CASSLPAGGYTEAFF.

The chain combines TRBV6-1 with TRBJ2-7, with D maybe TRBD1 (6 bases). Trimming left V 6 bases short and J 1 base short, with 16 bases between. This CDR3 region has 15 residues. From germline, CDR1 is MNHNS and CDR2 SASEGT. CDR3 nucleotides: TGTGCCAGCAGAGCAAGACAGGCCACTTCCTACGAGCAGTACTTC. Translated: CASRARQATSYEQYF.

The chain has TRBV30 and TRBJ2-7; possible D gene TRBD2, 6 bases. Germline V CDR1 and CDR2: GTSNPN, SVGIG (reference sequence). This CDR3 is 13 amino acids long. Trimming removed 1 base from V and 4 bases from J, with 11 bases in between. CDR3 in DNA: TGTGCCTGGAGTGGCAGGGCGGGGTACGAGCAGTACTTC. Translated: CAWSGRAGYEQYF.

This clonotype was recorded at least ten times. J is TRBJ2-7 and V is TRBV5-1; D remains ambiguous. The CDR3 loop spans 14 amino acids. CDR1 and CDR2 (germline): SGHRS, YFSETQ. Trimming shortened V by 0 bases and J by 0 bases, and 7 bases separated the two germline ends. In nucleotides, the CDR3 is TGCGCCAGCAGCTTGGACGAAATCTCCTACGAGCAGTACTTC. This translates into CASSLDEISYEQYF.

The table lists this clonotype with a few counts. The chain recombines TRBV28 with TRBJ1-5; 8 bases are shared with TRBD1. The CDR3 is 15 residues long. Germline-derived CDR1 and CDR2 are MDHEN and SYDVKM. The trim removed 3 bases at V and 6 bases at J, leaving 7 bases unmatched. The CDR3 loop is CASSLSGGGSQPQHF. Written as DNA, the CDR3 is TGTGCCAGCAGTTTGTCAGGGGGCGGCAGTCAGCCCCAGCATTTT.

There are many counts of this clonotype. The V gene is TRBV12-3 or TRBV12-4, the J gene TRBJ2-7; D possibly corresponds to TRBD2 (5 bases). The CDR3 spans 12 residues. V was pared by 3 bases and J by 6 bases, with 9 bases between. CDR3 DNA sequence: TGTGCCAGCAGTTTCCCCCGGGGCGAGCAGTACTTC. Its protein product is CASSFPRGEQYF.

This clonotype has ten or more counts. In DNA, the CDR3 is TGCGCCAGCAGCCCCTCCGGGACAGGACTGTACGAGCAGTACTTC. Translation: CASSPSGTGLYEQYF. This chain uses TRBV5-1 with TRBJ2-7, with TRBD1 matching over 8 bases. CDR1 and CDR2 from the germline V gene are SGHRS and YFSETQ. The V and J ends lost 4 bases and 4 bases, in that order; junction bases with no gene match: 10. This CDR3 has 15 amino acids.

V is TRBV6-5 and J is TRBJ2-7; either TRBD1 or TRBD2 may supply D (5 bases each). With 2 bases removed from V and 5 bases from J, the gap between germline ends came to 16 bases. Per germline, CDR1 MNHEY and CDR2 SVGAGI. The CDR3 is 15 amino acids. CDR3 DNA: TGTGCCAGCAGTTACCCCAACCGGGACGCCCACGAGCAGTACTTC. It translates to CASSYPNRDAHEQYF.

This clonotype was observed many times. The chain employs TRBV2 and TRBJ2-7, with D hard to call. The V and J ends lost 6 bases and 3 bases respectively, with 21 bases between them. Germline-derived CDR1 and CDR2 are SNHLY and FYNNEI. The CDR3 covers 16 residues. CDR3 protein: CASSERATLDIYEQYF. CDR3 coding DNA: TGTGCCAGCAGCGAAAGGGCCACCCTCGATATCTACGAGCAGTACTTC.

This clonotype was detected ten times or more. V gene TRBV6-2 or TRBV6-3 combines with J gene TRBJ1-2; no clear D. Looked up from germline, CDR1 is MNHEY and CDR2 is SVGEGT. This CDR3 has 11 amino acids. The V gene lost 5 bases and the J gene lost 4 bases, with 5 bases spanning the gap. The CDR3 bases are TGTGCCAGCAGTCAAATCTATGGCTACACCTTC. Translating gives CASSQIYGYTF.

This clonotype was seen at least ten times. This rearrangement joins TRBV6-2 or TRBV6-3 to TRBJ1-5; 9 nucleotides line up with TRBD1. Germline V gives CDR1 MNHEY, CDR2 SVGEGT. V lost 6 bases to trimming and J lost 1 base; unmatched junction nucleotides: 16. This CDR3 is 19 amino acids long. The CDR3 reads CASRPRDREGWVSNQPQHF. CDR3 DNA: TGTGCCAGCAGACCCCGGGACAGGGAAGGGTGGGTGAGCAATCAGCCCCAGCATTTT.

V gene TRBV7-2 combines with J gene TRBJ2-7; D remains ambiguous. Germline CDR1 SGHTA, CDR2 FQGNSA. V lost 2 bases and J 0 bases, leaving 11 bases between the germline ends. The CDR3 runs to 15 residues. CDR3 sequence reads: CASSLSTRSSYEQYF. The CDR3 region has the DNA TGTGCCAGCAGCTTAAGCACGAGGAGCTCCTACGAGCAGTACTTC.

This clonotype has at least ten counts. The V gene is TRBV11-2, the J gene TRBJ1-1; TRBD1 is a possible D gene (5 bases). V shed 6 bases and J shed 1 base, with 12 bases lying between them. The CDR3 spans 14 residues. CDR1 SGHAT and CDR2 FQNNGV come from the germline V gene. The CDR3 nucleotides read TGTGCCAGCAGACCTGACAGTCAGAACACTGAAGCTTTCTTT. It yields the protein CASRPDSQNTEAFF.

This clonotype was found a few times. This chain joins TRBV7-3 and TRBJ1-2; D call uncertain. This CDR3 has 14 residues. Germline values: CDR1 SGHTA, CDR2 FQGTGA. The V gene lost 6 bases and the J gene lost 8 bases, with 19 bases spanning the gap. CDR3 coding DNA: TGTGCCAGCAGTCCAGGTCCCTCCCTCGGAGGCTACACCTTC. It encodes CASSPGPSLGGYTF.

This clonotype was seen repeatedly, ten times or more. The V call is TRBV28, the J call TRBJ1-1; D uncertain. CDR3 length: 14 amino acids. Germline loops: CDR1 MDHEN, CDR2 SYDVKM. V lost 6 bases and J lost 1, with 12 bases in between. DNA of the CDR3: TGTGCCAGCAGGGTAGGACGGCCGAACACTGAAGCTTTCTTT. As protein: CASRVGRPNTEAFF.

Ten or more counts support this clonotype. CDR3 sequence reads: CSVRGPGRGGYTF. The CDR3 coding sequence is TGCAGTGTCAGGGGCCCGGGGCGAGGAGGCTACACCTTC. The chain recombines TRBV20-1 with TRBJ1-2, with a weak D call TRBD1 (6 bases). Trimming cost V 7 bases and J 8 bases, with 20 bases left between them. This CDR3 is built from 13 residues. Per germline, CDR1 DFQATT and CDR2 SNEGSKA (reference sequence).

This clonotype was seen ten or more times. The chain uses TRBV30 and TRBJ2-7; D remains unclear. Germline lookup yields CDR1 GTSNPN and CDR2 SVGIG (reference sequence). CDR3 length: 13 amino acids. Trimming shortened V by 0 bases and J by 3 bases, and 9 bases separated the two germline ends. CDR3: CAWSVGRNYEQYF. CDR3 in DNA: TGTGCCTGGAGTGTCGGCAGAAACTACGAGCAGTACTTC.

This clonotype was seen a single time. The chain joins TRBV6-2 or TRBV6-3 to TRBJ2-7; TRBD1 matches 9 bases. The CDR3 extends over 16 amino acids. Germline lookup yields CDR1 MNHEY and CDR2 SVGEGT. J gave up 3 bases and V 5 bases, and 11 bases lay outside the gene matches. CDR3: CASSTSRTGVFYEQYF. The CDR3 region has the DNA TGTGCCAGCAGTACCTCGAGGACAGGGGTATTCTACGAGCAGTACTTC.